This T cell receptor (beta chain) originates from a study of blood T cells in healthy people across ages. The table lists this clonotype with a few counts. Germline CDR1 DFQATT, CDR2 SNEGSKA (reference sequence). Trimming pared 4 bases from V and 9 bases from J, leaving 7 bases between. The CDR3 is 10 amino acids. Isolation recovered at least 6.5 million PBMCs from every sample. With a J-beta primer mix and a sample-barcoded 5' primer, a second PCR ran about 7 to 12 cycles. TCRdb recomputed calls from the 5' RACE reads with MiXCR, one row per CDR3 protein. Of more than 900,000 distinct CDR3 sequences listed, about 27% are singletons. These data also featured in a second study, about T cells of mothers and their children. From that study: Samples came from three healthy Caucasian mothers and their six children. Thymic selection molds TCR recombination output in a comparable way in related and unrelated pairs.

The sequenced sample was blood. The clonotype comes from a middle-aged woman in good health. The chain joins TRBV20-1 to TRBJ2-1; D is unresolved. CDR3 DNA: TGCAGTGCTATGTATGGTGAGCAGTTCTTC. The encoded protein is CSAMYGEQFF.